The 3 T cell receptor beta chains in this list originate from one sample, sequenced in a study of regulatory T cells in long-lasting Graves disease. Time point noted: persistent/refractory GD, antithyroid drugs over 5 years with positive TRAb. Making the TCR library involved RNA that had been extracted from PBMCs. To make TCR beta libraries, researchers used iRepertoire HTBI primers and Arm-PCR of CDR3 regions. Via MiXCR, TCRdb re-called the multiplex PCR reads, giving one row per CDR3 protein. The sample shows 600,000 to 850,000 distinct CDR3 sequences, around 30% of them seen only once. The specimen was peripheral blood mononuclear cells (PBMCs), collected when the disease was refractory, from a patient treated with antithyroid drugs. These receptors all stem from a female donor with Graves disease.

The V call is TRBV11-1, the J call TRBJ2-7; possible D gene TRBD1, 6 bases. Per germline, CDR1 SGHAT and CDR2 FQDESV (reference sequence). This CDR3 has 15 amino acids. Trimming took 2 bases from V and 6 from J, leaving 17 bases between them. The CDR3 DNA sequence: TGTGCCAGCAGCTTAACAGGGTGGGGGACCTTCGAGCAGTACTTC. Encoded protein: CASSLTGWGTFEQYF.

The chain employs TRBV7-2 and TRBJ1-6; 9 bases fit TRBD1. Trimming removed 1 base from V and 10 bases from J; junction bases left unmatched: 8. The CDR3 runs 16 residues. Looked up from germline, CDR1 is SGHTA and CDR2 is FQGNSA. In DNA form, the CDR3 reads TGTGCCAGCAGCTTAGGTTTTCCGGGACAGGGCTCACCCCTCCACTTT. It translates to CASSLGFPGQGSPLHF.

This clonotype was recorded a few times. This chain uses TRBV6-2 or TRBV6-3 with TRBJ1-1; no definite D call. This CDR3 comprises 12 residues. Germline V gene data show CDR1 as MNHEY and CDR2 as SVGEGT. Trimming stripped 2 bases from V and 8 bases from J, with 9 bases between. The CDR3 region has the DNA TGTGCCAGCAGTTACGGGGAGAGGGAAGCTTTCTTT. Translating it yields CASSYGEREAFF.